This TCR beta chain was recorded in a study of shared clonotypes between healthy human individuals. The CDR3 has 16 amino acids. CDR1 is MNHNY and CDR2 is SVGAGI in the germline V gene (reference sequence). V lost 8 bases and J lost 3; bases outside the gene matches: 11. The method was immunoSEQ multiplex PCR; TCRdb's version includes in-frame clones alone and lacks a portion of them. The sample has 2 million to 3 million clones, 90% to 95% seen once. The TCR was taken from a man younger than 35 in good health. Some clones in this sample may be carry-over from other donors' samples. The V and J genes are TRBV6-6 and TRBJ2-1, with 9 nucleotides matching TRBD1. Sequencing used naive CD4+ T cells from PBMCs. As for subset: CD45RA+ positively selected. CDR3 nucleotides: TGTGCCAGCCAAACCCGGGGGACAGGGAGCTACAATGAGCAGTTCTTC. Its translation is CASQTRGTGSYNEQFF.